The present entry profiles one T cell receptor beta chain with its context. This entry comes from a study of cytomegalovirus exposure and HLA in healthy donors. Amplification used 60 Vbeta primers and 13 Jbeta primers. Repertoires were generated with immunoSEQ multiplex PCR, while TCRdb's copy carries only in-frame clones and drops some. The sample has around 180,000 clones; around 78% are singletons. V lost 6 bases, J lost 10 bases, and 8 bases stayed unmatched. The length of the CDR3 is 14 residues. The V gene's germline CDR1 is MNHEY and CDR2 SVGAGI. This chain connects TRBV6-5 to TRBJ1-6; 8 positions match TRBD1. This clonotype was obtained from a woman between 45 and 60 years old in good health and CMV-seropositive. Sequencing was carried out using PBMCs. CDR3 coding DNA: TGTGCCAGCAGCCGGGACAGGCAGCGATCACCCCTCCACTTT. Translating it yields CASSRDRQRSPLHF.